Following are 3 T cell receptor beta chains from one sample sequenced in a study of T cell clonality in common variable immunodeficiency. Profiling relied on immunoSEQ multiplex PCR, and the TCRdb table lists in-frame clones only, not all of them. Captured here are under 50,000 clones, none seen once; the top ten comprise about 0.73%. The sequencing sample was made of peripheral blood mononuclear cells. The receptors originated from a person aged 18 to 70 in good health.

This clone was recorded many times. The read halts 3 residues ahead of the CDR3 end, with the missing end drawn from the germline J gene. V usage is TRBV13 and J usage is TRBJ1-3, with 7 bases identical to TRBD1. The CDR3 loop spans 15 amino acids. The ends lost 5 bases at V and 0 bases at J; junction bases unmatched: 4. CDR1 is PRHDT and CDR2 is FYEKMQ in the germline V gene (reference sequence). The sequenced CDR3 bases are TGTGCCAGCAGCCCGACAGGGCCCTCTGGAAACACC. Amino acid sequence: CASSPTGPSGNT. In full, the CDR3 reads CASSPTGPSGNTIYF.

This clone was seen at least ten times. The read terminates 3 residues ahead of where the CDR3 ends, so the germline J gene completes it. The V and J genes are TRBV6-2 or TRBV6-3 and TRBJ1-1, with 9 bases matching TRBD1. The germline V gene has CDR1 MNHEY and CDR2 SVGEGT. The CDR3 sequence is 15 residues long. V lost 4 bases, J lost 3 bases, and 6 bases stayed unmatched. The CDR3 is CASSSQGQGDTEAFF. CDR3 DNA (partial): TGTGCCAGCAGTTCCCAGGGACAGGGTGACACTGAA.

This clone has a count of ten or more. The sequenced fragment ends 3 residues before the CDR3 boundary, so the rest is inferred from the germline J gene. V usage is TRBV7-3 and J usage is TRBJ2-2, with 8 bases aligning to TRBD1. The junction had 8 bases not matched to a gene; V was cut back by 5 bases and J by 3 bases. Germline values: CDR1 SGHTA, CDR2 FQGTGA. The CDR3 is 16 amino acids. CDR3 sequence: CASSPGQVRDTGELFF. CDR3 bases read: TGTGCCAGCAGCCCGGGACAGGTTCGTGACACCGGGGAG. Full variable domain (outside the CDR3, taken from reference TRBV7-3 and TRBJ2-2): GAGVSQTPSNKVTEKGKYVELRCDPISGHTALYWYRQSLGQGPEFLIYFQGTGAADDSGLPNDRFFAVRPEGSVSTLKIQRTERGDSAVYLCASSPGQVRDTGELFFGEGSRLTVL.